This TCR beta chain is drawn from a study of technical replicates of blood from several donors. Only in-frame clones appear in the TCRdb table, and some are missing; sequencing was by immunoSEQ multiplex PCR. The table has 50,000 to 60,000 clones, about 95% seen once; the top ten hold 2.5% to 3.5%. The junction had 7 bases not matched to a gene; V was cut back by 5 bases and J by 4 bases. This CDR3 is built from 16 residues. Germline CDR1 LNHDA, CDR2 SQIVND (reference sequence). This TCR was sampled from a human donor in good health. Some clones in this sample may be carry-over from other donors' samples. What was sequenced was PBMCs. The genes are TRBV19 and TRBJ2-3, with 12 nucleotides matching TRBD2. CDR3 sequence (DNA): TGTGCCAGTAGTTCCCTAGCGGGGGGGCTGTCAGATACGCAGTATTTT. Its translation is CASSSLAGGLSDTQYF.